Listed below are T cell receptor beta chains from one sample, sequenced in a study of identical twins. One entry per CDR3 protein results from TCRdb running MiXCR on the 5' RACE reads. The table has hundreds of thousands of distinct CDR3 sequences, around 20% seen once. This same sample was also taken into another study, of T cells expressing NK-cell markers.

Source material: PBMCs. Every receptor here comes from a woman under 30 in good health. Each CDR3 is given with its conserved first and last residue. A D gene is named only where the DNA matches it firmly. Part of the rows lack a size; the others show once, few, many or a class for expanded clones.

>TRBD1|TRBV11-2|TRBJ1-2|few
TGTGCCAGCAGCCAAGGACAGGGGACCTACTATGGCTACACCTTC
CASSQGQGTYYGYTF
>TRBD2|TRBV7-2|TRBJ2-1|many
TGTGCCAGCAGGACTAGCGGGAGCTCCTACAATGAGCAGTTCTTC
CASRTSGSSYNEQFF
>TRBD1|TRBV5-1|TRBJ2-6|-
TGCGCCAGCAGCTGGGGACAGGAGTATATCTCTGGGGCCAACGTCCTGACTTTC
CASSWGQEYISGANVLTF
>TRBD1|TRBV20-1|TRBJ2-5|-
TGCAGTGGAAAGACAGGGACAGAGACCCAGTACTTC
CSGKTGTETQYF
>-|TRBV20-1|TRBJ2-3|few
TGCAGTGCTAGACTGGACAGTACAGATACGCAGTATTTT
CSARLDSTDTQYF
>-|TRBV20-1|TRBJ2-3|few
TGCAGTGCTAGTCGCCCTAAGGGGCCCTCGGATACGCAGTATTTT
CSASRPKGPSDTQYF
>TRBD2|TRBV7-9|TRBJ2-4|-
TGTGCCAGCAGCTTATCCCGGGGAGGGTCGAGGGGAGACATTCAGTACTTC
CASSLSRGGSRGDIQYF
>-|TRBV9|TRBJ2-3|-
TGTGCCAGCAGCCCGGAGGGGGGCCCAGATACGCAGTATTTT
CASSPEGGPDTQYF
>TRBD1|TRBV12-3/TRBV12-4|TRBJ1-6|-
TGTGCCAGCAGTGAGGGGGCCTCACCCCTCCACTTT
CASSEGASPLHF
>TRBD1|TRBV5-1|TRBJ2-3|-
TGCGCCAGCAGCGTGGGACAGCCCACAGATACGCAGTATTTT
CASSVGQPTDTQYF
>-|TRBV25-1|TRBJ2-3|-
TGTGCCAGCAGTGAGCACAACCCCTGCCGAGGGTGTTGGGATACGCAGTATTTT
CASSEHNPCRGCWDTQYF
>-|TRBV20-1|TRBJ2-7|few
TGCAGTGCTAGTTATGAATCCTCCTACGAGCAGTACTTC
CSASYESSYEQYF
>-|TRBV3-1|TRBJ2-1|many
TGTGCCAGCAGCCAAGAAGGGACTCGCTACAATGAGCAGTTCTTC
CASSQEGTRYNEQFF
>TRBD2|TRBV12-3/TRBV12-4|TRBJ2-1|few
TGTGCCAGCAGTTCCTGGACTAGCGGGAGGAATGAGCAGTTCTTC
CASSSWTSGRNEQFF
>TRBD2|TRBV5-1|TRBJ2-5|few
TGCGCCAGCAGCCGAGAAGCGGGGTGGCAAGAGACCCAGTACTTC
CASSREAGWQETQYF
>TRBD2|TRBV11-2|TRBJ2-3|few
TGTGCCAGCAGCCCCATCCTAGCGGCCCGTAGCACAGATACGCAGTATTTT
CASSPILAARSTDTQYF
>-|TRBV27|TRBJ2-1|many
TGTGCCAGCAGCTTGGGAGGAGGGCACAATGAGCAGTTCTTC
CASSLGGGHNEQFF
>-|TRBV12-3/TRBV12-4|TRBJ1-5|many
TGTGCCAGCAGTCTAGGTTGGCAGCCCCAGCATTTT
CASSLGWQPQHF
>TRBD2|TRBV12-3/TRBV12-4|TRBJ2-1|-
TGTGCCAGCAGTTTGGGTAATAGCGGGACCGATGAGCAGTTCTTC
CASSLGNSGTDEQFF
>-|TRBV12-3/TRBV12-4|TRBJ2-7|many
TGTGCCAGCAGTAGAAGGACCGAGCAGTACTTC
CASSRRTEQYF
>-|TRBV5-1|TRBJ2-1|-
TGCGCCAGCAGCGTCGAACTAGCACCCTACAATGAGCAGTTCTTC
CASSVELAPYNEQFF
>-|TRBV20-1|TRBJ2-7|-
TGCAGTGCCCGGGACCGATACTCTGGGGAGCAGTACTTC
CSARDRYSGEQYF
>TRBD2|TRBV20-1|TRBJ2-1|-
TGCAGTGCGGGGCGAACACCCTCTAGCGGCAATACCTACAATGAGCAGTTCTTC
CSAGRTPSSGNTYNEQFF
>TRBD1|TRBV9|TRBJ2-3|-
TGTGCCAGCAGCGTAGGAGGGACAGGGCGCACAGATACGCAGTATTTT
CASSVGGTGRTDTQYF